A selection of T cell receptor beta chains follows, all from one sample in a study of Ad26.COV2.S vaccination and SARS-CoV-2 variants. Profiling relied on immunoSEQ multiplex PCR, and the TCRdb table lists in-frame clones only, not all of them. The sample has under 400,000 clones, around 87% seen once. Material: peripheral blood, obtained in a trial of Ad26.COV2.S vaccine versus placebo. These receptors all stem from a person between 18 and 60 years old who received the Ad26.COV2.S COVID-19 vaccine or a placebo. The CDR3 runs from the conserved cysteine through the conserved F or W. Each record gives: CDR3 length, J gene, V gene, clone size, D gene, CDR3 protein, CDR3 DNA. A D gene is named only where the DNA matches it firmly. Some rows mark clone size as missing; the rest say once, few, many or name a class of expanded clone.

cdr3_length: 18
j_call: TRBJ2-2
v_call: TRBV15
clone_size: -
d_call: -
cdr3_aa: CATSRGWRTKIMPGELFF
cdr3_nt: TGTGCCACCAGCAGAGGGTGGAGGACTAAAATTATGCCCGGGGAGCTGTTTTTT

cdr3_length: 14
j_call: TRBJ2-5
v_call: TRBV7-9
clone_size: many
d_call: -
cdr3_aa: CASRSPSYQETQYF
cdr3_nt: TGTGCCAGCAGAAGCCCCAGTTATCAAGAGACCCAGTACTTC

cdr3_length: 13
j_call: TRBJ1-2
v_call: TRBV24-1
clone_size: -
d_call: -
cdr3_aa: CATSDRTDYGYTF
cdr3_nt: TGTGCCACCAGTGACAGGACAGACTATGGCTACACCTTC

cdr3_length: 15
j_call: TRBJ2-3
v_call: TRBV4-1
clone_size: -
d_call: TRBD1
cdr3_aa: CASSQKGGATDTQYF
cdr3_nt: TGCGCCAGCAGCCAAAAAGGGGGCGCGACAGATACGCAGTATTTT

cdr3_length: 16
j_call: TRBJ1-6
v_call: TRBV13
clone_size: -
d_call: -
cdr3_aa: CASSLDGGATNSPLHF
cdr3_nt: TGTGCCAGCAGCTTAGACGGGGGCGCGACGAATTCACCCCTCCACTTT

cdr3_length: 12
j_call: TRBJ1-1
v_call: TRBV29-1
clone_size: -
d_call: -
cdr3_aa: CSSNGQNTEAFF
cdr3_nt: TGCAGCTCCAACGGGCAGAACACTGAAGCTTTCTTT

cdr3_length: 16
j_call: TRBJ2-2
v_call: TRBV4-1
clone_size: -
d_call: TRBD2
cdr3_aa: CASSFRTSGGDGELFF
cdr3_nt: TGCGCCAGCAGCTTCCGGACTAGCGGGGGGGATGGGGAGCTGTTTTTT

cdr3_length: 16
j_call: TRBJ2-3
v_call: TRBV7-3
clone_size: -
d_call: -
cdr3_aa: CASSLTLGRGTDTQYF
cdr3_nt: TGTGCCAGCAGCTTAACGTTGGGCAGGGGCACAGATACGCAGTATTTT

cdr3_length: 16
j_call: TRBJ1-1
v_call: TRBV3-1/TRBV3-2
clone_size: once
d_call: -
cdr3_aa: CASSQVGRGLNTEAFF
cdr3_nt: TGTGCCAGCAGCCAAGTGGGCAGGGGATTGAACACTGAAGCTTTCTTT

cdr3_length: 15
j_call: TRBJ2-3
v_call: TRBV3-1/TRBV3-2
clone_size: few
d_call: -
cdr3_aa: CATRPSGEGTDTQYF
cdr3_nt: TGTGCCACCCGCCCCTCCGGGGAGGGCACAGATACGCAGTATTTT

cdr3_length: 13
j_call: TRBJ2-1
v_call: TRBV7-2
clone_size: -
d_call: -
cdr3_aa: CASSLRGGDEQFF
cdr3_nt: TGTGCCAGCAGCTTACGGGGTGGCGATGAGCAGTTCTTC

cdr3_length: 14
j_call: TRBJ2-3
v_call: TRBV7-3
clone_size: -
d_call: -
cdr3_aa: CASSLSGYPDTQYF
cdr3_nt: TGTGCCAGCAGCTTATCGGGGTACCCAGATACGCAGTATTTT

cdr3_length: 14
j_call: TRBJ2-7
v_call: TRBV4-1
clone_size: -
d_call: -
cdr3_aa: CASSQDPGVGEQYF
cdr3_nt: TGCGCCAGCAGCCAAGATCCTGGGGTGGGCGAGCAGTACTTC

cdr3_length: 16
j_call: TRBJ2-2
v_call: TRBV7-9
clone_size: -
d_call: -
cdr3_aa: CASSLRAESVTGELFF
cdr3_nt: TGTGCCAGCAGCCTACGGGCGGAGAGTGTCACCGGGGAGCTGTTTTTT

cdr3_length: 13
j_call: TRBJ1-2
v_call: TRBV30
clone_size: -
d_call: TRBD1
cdr3_aa: CAWSPDRGNGYTF
cdr3_nt: TGTGCCTGGAGCCCGGACAGGGGGAATGGCTACACCTTC

cdr3_length: 14
j_call: TRBJ2-7
v_call: TRBV9
clone_size: -
d_call: -
cdr3_aa: CASSPRDGDYEQYF
cdr3_nt: TGTGCCAGCAGCCCGCGGGACGGAGACTACGAGCAGTACTTC

cdr3_length: 13
j_call: TRBJ2-1
v_call: TRBV6-2/TRBV6-3
clone_size: -
d_call: -
cdr3_aa: CASSRGAGREQFF
cdr3_nt: TGTGCCAGCAGTAGAGGGGCCGGGAGAGAGCAGTTCTTC

cdr3_length: 16
j_call: TRBJ2-2
v_call: TRBV20-1
clone_size: few
d_call: TRBD2
cdr3_aa: CSASVPGLAGTGELFF
cdr3_nt: TGCAGTGCTAGTGTCCCCGGACTAGCTGGCACCGGGGAGCTGTTTTTT

cdr3_length: 16
j_call: TRBJ2-1
v_call: TRBV11-3
clone_size: -
d_call: -
cdr3_aa: CASSLFGPEKGNEQFF
cdr3_nt: TGTGCCAGCAGCTTATTCGGCCCAGAGAAGGGAAATGAGCAGTTCTTC

cdr3_length: 16
j_call: TRBJ1-4
v_call: TRBV9
clone_size: -
d_call: -
cdr3_aa: CASSASQWTGNEKLFF
cdr3_nt: TGTGCCAGCAGCGCCTCCCAATGGACGGGTAATGAAAAACTGTTTTTT

cdr3_length: 17
j_call: TRBJ2-7
v_call: TRBV5-1
clone_size: few
d_call: TRBD2
cdr3_aa: CASSSDSLAGGRYEQYF
cdr3_nt: TGCGCCAGCAGCTCGGACAGCCTAGCGGGGGGGCGCTACGAGCAGTACTTC

cdr3_length: 16
j_call: TRBJ2-2
v_call: TRBV6-2/TRBV6-3
clone_size: -
d_call: -
cdr3_aa: CASSLQEGRNTGELFF
cdr3_nt: TGTGCCAGCAGTTTACAGGAGGGTCGGAACACCGGGGAGCTGTTTTTT

cdr3_length: 13
j_call: TRBJ2-7
v_call: TRBV13
clone_size: -
d_call: -
cdr3_aa: CASSLGETYEQYF
cdr3_nt: TGTGCCAGCAGCTTAGGGGAGACCTACGAGCAGTACTTC

cdr3_length: 13
j_call: TRBJ1-2
v_call: TRBV10-3
clone_size: -
d_call: -
cdr3_aa: CAISLGGDYGYTF
cdr3_nt: TGTGCCATCAGTCTGGGGGGGGACTATGGCTACACCTTC

cdr3_length: 14
j_call: TRBJ1-6
v_call: TRBV15
clone_size: once
d_call: -
cdr3_aa: CATSSMQENSPLHF
cdr3_nt: TGTGCCACCAGCAGTATGCAGGAAAATTCACCCCTCCACTTT

cdr3_length: 15
j_call: TRBJ1-6
v_call: TRBV7-6
clone_size: few
d_call: -
cdr3_aa: CASSPRRGDNSPLHF
cdr3_nt: TGTGCCAGCAGCCCTCGCAGAGGGGATAATTCACCCCTCCACTTT

cdr3_length: 14
j_call: TRBJ2-7
v_call: TRBV7-9
clone_size: -
d_call: -
cdr3_aa: CASSLTGASYEQYF
cdr3_nt: TGTGCCAGCAGCTTAACGGGGGCGAGTTACGAGCAGTACTTC

cdr3_length: 14
j_call: TRBJ1-4
v_call: TRBV5-1
clone_size: -
d_call: -
cdr3_aa: CASTWGGTNEKLFF
cdr3_nt: TGCGCCAGCACCTGGGGGGGAACTAATGAAAAACTGTTTTTT

cdr3_length: 15
j_call: TRBJ2-7
v_call: TRBV27
clone_size: -
d_call: TRBD1
cdr3_aa: CASTPYGTGWYEQYF
cdr3_nt: TGTGCCAGCACCCCGTACGGGACAGGGTGGTACGAGCAGTACTTC

cdr3_length: 13
j_call: TRBJ1-1
v_call: TRBV6-5
clone_size: -
d_call: TRBD1
cdr3_aa: CASKRGPSTEAFF
cdr3_nt: TGTGCCAGCAAGAGGGGGCCGAGCACTGAAGCTTTCTTT

cdr3_length: 15
j_call: TRBJ2-2
v_call: TRBV10-3
clone_size: -
d_call: TRBD1
cdr3_aa: CAILPGTGIGGELFF
cdr3_nt: TGTGCCATCCTCCCGGGGACAGGGATCGGCGGGGAGCTGTTTTTT

cdr3_length: 15
j_call: TRBJ2-3
v_call: TRBV6-1
clone_size: -
d_call: TRBD2
cdr3_aa: CASSELAGDTDTQYF
cdr3_nt: TGTGCCAGCAGTGAACTAGCGGGGGACACAGATACGCAGTATTTT

cdr3_length: 15
j_call: TRBJ2-3
v_call: TRBV3-1/TRBV3-2
clone_size: -
d_call: -
cdr3_aa: CASSQGRGGQETQYF
cdr3_nt: TGTGCCAGCAGCCAGGGTAGGGGGGGCCAGGAAACGCAGTATTTT

cdr3_length: 18
j_call: TRBJ2-1
v_call: TRBV5-4
clone_size: -
d_call: TRBD2
cdr3_aa: CASSLRLAGGDSYNEQFF
cdr3_nt: TGTGCCAGCAGCTTGCGGCTAGCGGGGGGGGATTCCTACAATGAGCAGTTCTTC

cdr3_length: 19
j_call: TRBJ1-4
v_call: TRBV20-1
clone_size: few
d_call: TRBD1
cdr3_aa: CSASRGPAGGELANEKLFF
cdr3_nt: TGCAGTGCTAGTCGGGGCCCGGCAGGGGGGGAGCTTGCTAATGAAAAACTGTTTTTT

cdr3_length: 15
j_call: TRBJ2-7
v_call: TRBV6-5
clone_size: -
d_call: TRBD2
cdr3_aa: CASSSPPTSGAEQYF
cdr3_nt: TGTGCCAGCAGTTCCCCCCCGACTAGCGGTGCCGAGCAGTACTTC

cdr3_length: 17
j_call: TRBJ1-5
v_call: TRBV4-3
clone_size: -
d_call: TRBD1
cdr3_aa: CASSQDAGGRGHQPQHF
cdr3_nt: TGCGCCAGCAGCCAGGACGCGGGGGGCAGGGGGCACCAGCCCCAGCATTTT

cdr3_length: 17
j_call: TRBJ2-3
v_call: TRBV27
clone_size: once
d_call: -
cdr3_aa: CASSLSPNGPSTDTQYF
cdr3_nt: TGTGCCAGCAGTTTAAGCCCGAACGGGCCGAGCACAGATACGCAGTATTTT

cdr3_length: 15
j_call: TRBJ2-7
v_call: TRBV19
clone_size: -
d_call: TRBD1
cdr3_aa: CASSNYGQAAYEQYF
cdr3_nt: TGTGCCAGTAGTAACTACGGACAGGCGGCCTACGAGCAGTACTTC

cdr3_length: 12
j_call: TRBJ1-2
v_call: TRBV4-2
clone_size: -
d_call: -
cdr3_aa: CASSQAQIGYTF
cdr3_nt: TGTGCCAGCAGCCAAGCCCAGATCGGCTACACCTTC

cdr3_length: 19
j_call: TRBJ2-2
v_call: TRBV27
clone_size: -
d_call: TRBD1
cdr3_aa: CASSAPEGSQGVSTGELFF
cdr3_nt: TGTGCCAGCAGCGCGCCCGAGGGGTCACAGGGGGTGAGCACCGGGGAGCTGTTTTTT

cdr3_length: 16
j_call: TRBJ2-7
v_call: TRBV12-2
clone_size: -
d_call: -
cdr3_aa: CASRLARLAGNYEQYF
cdr3_nt: TGTGCAAGTCGCTTAGCGAGGCTAGCGGGAAACTACGAGCAGTACTTC